This TCR beta chain was retrieved from a study of T cells in Graves' hyperthyroidism and ophthalmopathy. Study-level background: It was at initial diagnosis, before any treatment, that peripheral blood was collected.

This clonotype was detected ten times or more. Regions amplified from RNA transcripts were the TCR beta CDR3 regions. The HTBI set primed first-round TCR CDR3 RT-PCR. A single record per CDR3 protein comes from TCRdb applying MiXCR to the multiplex PCR reads. Of 540,000 or so distinct CDR3 sequences listed, less than 20% are singletons. Sequenced input: blood. The receptor comes from a woman younger than 45 with Graves' hyperthyroidism.

CDR3 region: CASSEPGTSGGEQYF. The CDR3 nucleotides read TGTGCCAGCAGTGAACCCGGGACTAGCGGGGGGGAGCAGTACTTC. The rearrangement links TRBV6-1 to TRBJ2-7, with TRBD2 matching over 15 bases. Germline CDR1 is MNHNS and CDR2 is SASEGT. The CDR3 loop spans 15 amino acids. After removal of 2 bases from V and 7 bases from J, the junction contained 3 bases not matched to a gene.